A single sample gave rise to the 3 T cell receptor beta chains below, sequenced in a study of OX40 agonist ivuxolimab in advanced cancers. Only in-frame clones appear in the TCRdb table, and some are missing; sequencing was by immunoSEQ multiplex PCR. The sample consists of some 50,000 clones, approximately 80% of them appearing once. This material consisted of CD4+ or CD8+ T cells sorted from blood, taken in a trial of the OX40 agonist ivuxolimab. All receptors come from an adult with an advanced solid tumor such as melanoma, head and neck, liver or kidney cancer.

This clone was found once. The chain recombines TRBV6-5 with TRBJ1-2; no definite D call. The CDR3 has 13 residues. The germline V gene has CDR1 MNHEY and CDR2 SVGAGI. V was pared by 5 bases and J by 4 bases, with 11 bases between. The CDR3 nucleotides are TGTGCCAGCAGTGAATCCCTCACCTATGGCTACACCTTC. Translation gives CASSESLTYGYTF.

The chain employs TRBV6-6 and TRBJ2-4; TRBD1 is a possible D gene (6 bases). V gave up 7 bases and J gave up 8 bases, with 12 bases separating them. Per the germline V gene, CDR1 is MNHNY and CDR2 is SVGAGI (reference sequence). The CDR3 spans 12 residues. The CDR3 loop reads CASMGANDIQYF. CDR3 nucleotide sequence: TGTGCCAGCATGGGGGCGAACGACATTCAGTACTTC.

The genes are TRBV9 and TRBJ2-1; D gene unclear. The CDR3 is 12 amino acids. Trimming removed 4 bases at V and 8 bases at J, with 10 bases between. CDR1 and CDR2 from the germline V gene are SGDLS and YYNGEE. Written as DNA, the CDR3 is TGTGCCAGCAGCTCGACGATGTATGAGCAGTTCTTC. Translated: CASSSTMYEQFF.